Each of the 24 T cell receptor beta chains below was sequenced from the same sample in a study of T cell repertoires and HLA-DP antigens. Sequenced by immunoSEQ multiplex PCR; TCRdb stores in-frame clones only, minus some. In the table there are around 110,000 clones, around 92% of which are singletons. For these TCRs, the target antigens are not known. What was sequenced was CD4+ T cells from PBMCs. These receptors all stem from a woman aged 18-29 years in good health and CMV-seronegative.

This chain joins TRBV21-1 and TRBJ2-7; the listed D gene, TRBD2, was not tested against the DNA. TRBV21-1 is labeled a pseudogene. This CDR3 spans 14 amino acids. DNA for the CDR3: TGTGCCAGCAGCAACAAGGTCGGGACGGGGGAGCAGTACGTC. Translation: CASSNKVGTGEQYV.

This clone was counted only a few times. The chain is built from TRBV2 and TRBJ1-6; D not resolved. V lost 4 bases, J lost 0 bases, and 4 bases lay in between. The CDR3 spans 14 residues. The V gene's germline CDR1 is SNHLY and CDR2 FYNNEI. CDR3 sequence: CASSVGSYNSPLHF. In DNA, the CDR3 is TGTGCCAGCAGTGTTGGCTCCTATAATTCACCCCTCCACTTT. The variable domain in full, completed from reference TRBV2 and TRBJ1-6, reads EPEVTQTPSHQVTQMGQEVILRCVPISNHLYFYWYRQILGQKVEFLVSFYNNEISEKSEIFDDQFSVERPDGSNFTLKIRSTKLEDSAMYFCASSVGSYNSPLHFGNGTRLTVT.

The CDR3 loop reads CASSPPEAGRQPQHF. The CDR3, as DNA: TGTGCCAGCTCACCACCCGAGGCTGGCAGGCAGCCCCAGCATTTT. The rearrangement joins TRBV18 to TRBJ1-5, with D hard to call. The CDR3 sequence is 15 residues long. Trimming took 0 bases from V and 7 from J, leaving 13 bases between them. Germline CDR1 and CDR2: KGHSH and LQKENI.

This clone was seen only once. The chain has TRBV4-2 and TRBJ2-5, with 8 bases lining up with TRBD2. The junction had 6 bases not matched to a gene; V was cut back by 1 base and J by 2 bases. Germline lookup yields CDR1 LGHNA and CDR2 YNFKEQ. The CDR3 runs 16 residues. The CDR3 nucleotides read TGTGCCAGCAGCCAAGCGACCGTAGCGGGACAAGAGACCCAGTACTTC. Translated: CASSQATVAGQETQYF.

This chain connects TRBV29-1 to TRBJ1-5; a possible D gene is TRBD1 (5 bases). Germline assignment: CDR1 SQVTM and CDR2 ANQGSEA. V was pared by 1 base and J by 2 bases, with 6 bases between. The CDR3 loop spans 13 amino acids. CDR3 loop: CSVEVGGNQPQHF. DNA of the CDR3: TGCAGCGTTGAAGTGGGGGGCAATCAGCCCCAGCATTTT.

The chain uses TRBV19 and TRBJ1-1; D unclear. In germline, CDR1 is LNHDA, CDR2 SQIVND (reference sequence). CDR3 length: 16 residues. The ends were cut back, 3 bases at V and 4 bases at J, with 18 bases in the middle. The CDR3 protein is CASSIGGYRVGTEAFF. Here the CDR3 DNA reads TGTGCCAGTAGTATTGGAGGATACAGAGTGGGCACTGAAGCTTTCTTT.

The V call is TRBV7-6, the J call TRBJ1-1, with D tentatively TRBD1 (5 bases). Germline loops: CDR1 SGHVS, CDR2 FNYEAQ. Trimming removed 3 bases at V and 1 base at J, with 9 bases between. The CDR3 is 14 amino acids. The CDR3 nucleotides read TGTGCCAGCAGCTTCCAGGGCCCGAACACTGAAGCTTTCTTT. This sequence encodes CASSFQGPNTEAFF.

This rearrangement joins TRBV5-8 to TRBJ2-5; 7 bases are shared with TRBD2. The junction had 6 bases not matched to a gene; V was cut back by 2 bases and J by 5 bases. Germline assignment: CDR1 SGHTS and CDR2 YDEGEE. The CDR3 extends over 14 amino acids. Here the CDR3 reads CASSLRAGVETQYF. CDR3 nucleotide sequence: TGTGCCAGCAGCTTAAGGGCGGGGGTGGAGACCCAGTACTTC. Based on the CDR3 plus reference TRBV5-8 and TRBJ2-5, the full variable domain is EAGVTQSPTHLIKTRGQQATLRCSPISGHTSVYWYQQALGLGLQFLLWYDEGEERNRGNFPPRFSGRQFPNYSSELNVNALELEDSALYLCASSLRAGVETQYFGPGTRLLVL.

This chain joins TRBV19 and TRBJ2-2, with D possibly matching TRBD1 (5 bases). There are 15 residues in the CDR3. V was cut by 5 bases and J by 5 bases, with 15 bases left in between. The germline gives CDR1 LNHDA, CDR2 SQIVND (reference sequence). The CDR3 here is CASSSDRVLTGELFF. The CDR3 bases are TGTGCCAGTAGTTCCGACAGAGTCCTAACCGGGGAGCTGTTTTTT.

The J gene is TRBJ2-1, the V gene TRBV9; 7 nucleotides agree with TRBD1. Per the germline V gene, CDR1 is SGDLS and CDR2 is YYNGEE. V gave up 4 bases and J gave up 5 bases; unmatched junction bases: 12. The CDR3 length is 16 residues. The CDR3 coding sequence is TGTGCCAGCAGCACTTACCGGGACAGACTAAACAATGAGCAGTTCTTC. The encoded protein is CASSTYRDRLNNEQFF.

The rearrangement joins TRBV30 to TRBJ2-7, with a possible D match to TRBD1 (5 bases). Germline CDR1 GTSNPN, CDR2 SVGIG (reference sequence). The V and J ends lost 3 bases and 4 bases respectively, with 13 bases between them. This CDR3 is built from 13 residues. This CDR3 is CAWRRGGWYEQYF. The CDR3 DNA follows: TGTGCCTGGAGAAGGGGTGGGTGGTACGAGCAGTACTTC.

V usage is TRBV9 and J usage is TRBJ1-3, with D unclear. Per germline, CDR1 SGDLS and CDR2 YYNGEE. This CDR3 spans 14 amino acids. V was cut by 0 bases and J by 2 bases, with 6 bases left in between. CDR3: CASSVGSAGNTIYF. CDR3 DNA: TGTGCCAGCAGCGTAGGCAGCGCTGGAAACACCATATATTTT.

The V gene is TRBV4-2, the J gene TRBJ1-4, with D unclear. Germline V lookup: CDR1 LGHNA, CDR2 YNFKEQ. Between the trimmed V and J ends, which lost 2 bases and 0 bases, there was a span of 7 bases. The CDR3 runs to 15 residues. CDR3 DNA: TGTGCCAGCAGCCAATTTGTTGCAACTAATGAAAAACTGTTTTTT. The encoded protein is CASSQFVATNEKLFF.

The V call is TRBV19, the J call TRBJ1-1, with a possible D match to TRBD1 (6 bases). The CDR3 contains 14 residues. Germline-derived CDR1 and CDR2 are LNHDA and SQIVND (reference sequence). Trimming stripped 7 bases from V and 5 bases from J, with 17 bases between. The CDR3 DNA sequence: TGTGCCAGTAAGGGGGGCAGTCTTCAGACTGAAGCTTTCTTT. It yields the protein CASKGGSLQTEAFF.

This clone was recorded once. The DNA of the CDR3 is TGTGCCAGTAGTATCATCGGGTACAATGAGCAGTTCTTC. This gives the protein CASSIIGYNEQFF. The genes are TRBV19 and TRBJ2-1; D is ambiguous. V was cut by 3 bases and J by 4 bases, with 7 bases left in between. The CDR3 totals 13 residues. In germline, CDR1 is LNHDA, CDR2 SQIVND (reference sequence).

The CDR3 sequence: CAWGTAGSNQPQHF. The CDR3 region has the DNA TGTGCCTGGGGTACCGCGGGAAGCAATCAGCCCCAGCATTTT. This rearrangement joins TRBV30 to TRBJ1-5; no firm D call. The germline gives CDR1 GTSNPN, CDR2 SVGIG (reference sequence). This CDR3 is built from 14 residues. Trimming cost V 5 bases and J 1 base, with 12 bases left between them.

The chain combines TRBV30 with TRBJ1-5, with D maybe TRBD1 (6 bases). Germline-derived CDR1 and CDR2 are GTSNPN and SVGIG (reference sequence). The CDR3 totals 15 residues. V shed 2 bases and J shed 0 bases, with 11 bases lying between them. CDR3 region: CAWSLGGNSNQPQHF. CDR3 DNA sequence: TGTGCCTGGAGTCTAGGGGGGAATAGCAATCAGCCCCAGCATTTT.

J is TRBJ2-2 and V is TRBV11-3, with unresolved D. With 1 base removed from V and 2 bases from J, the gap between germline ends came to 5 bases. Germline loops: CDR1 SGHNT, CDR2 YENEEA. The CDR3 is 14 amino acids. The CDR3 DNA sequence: TGTGCCAGCAGCTTAGTGGTCAACACCGGGGAGCTGTTTTTT. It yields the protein CASSLVVNTGELFF.

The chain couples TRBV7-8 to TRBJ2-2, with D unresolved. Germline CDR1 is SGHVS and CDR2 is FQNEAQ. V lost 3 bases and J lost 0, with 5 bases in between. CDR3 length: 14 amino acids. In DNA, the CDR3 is TGTGCCAGCAGCTTGCTGACGAACACCGGGGAGCTGTTTTTT. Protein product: CASSLLTNTGELFF.

Here the CDR3 reads CASSLETGYGNTIYF. CDR3 sequence (DNA): TGTGCCAGCAGCTTAGAGACAGGGTACGGAAACACCATATATTTT. The chain employs TRBV11-2 and TRBJ1-3, with 7 positions matching TRBD1. The CDR3 contains 15 residues. With V trimmed by 0 bases and J by 4 bases, 3 bases remained unmatched. Per germline, CDR1 SGHAT and CDR2 FQNNGV.

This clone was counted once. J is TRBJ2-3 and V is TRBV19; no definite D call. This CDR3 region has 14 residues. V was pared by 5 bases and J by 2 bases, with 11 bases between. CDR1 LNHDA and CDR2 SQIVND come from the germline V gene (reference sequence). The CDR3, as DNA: TGTGCCAGTAGTCCTCGACACGCCACAGATACGCAGTATTTT. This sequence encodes CASSPRHATDTQYF.

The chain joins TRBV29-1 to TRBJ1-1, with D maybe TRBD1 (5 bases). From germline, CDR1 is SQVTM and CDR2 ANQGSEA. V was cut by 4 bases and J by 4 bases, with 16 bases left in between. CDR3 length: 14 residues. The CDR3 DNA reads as TGCAGCGTTGGGAGGCGTACAGGAATCACTGAAGCTTTCTTT. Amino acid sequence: CSVGRRTGITEAFF.

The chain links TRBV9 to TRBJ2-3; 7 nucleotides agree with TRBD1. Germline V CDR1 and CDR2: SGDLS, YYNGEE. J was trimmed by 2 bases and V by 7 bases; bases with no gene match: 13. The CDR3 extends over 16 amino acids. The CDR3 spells CASSGQGVLFTDTQYF. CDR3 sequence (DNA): TGTGCCAGCTCCGGCCAGGGGGTTCTTTTCACAGATACGCAGTATTTT.

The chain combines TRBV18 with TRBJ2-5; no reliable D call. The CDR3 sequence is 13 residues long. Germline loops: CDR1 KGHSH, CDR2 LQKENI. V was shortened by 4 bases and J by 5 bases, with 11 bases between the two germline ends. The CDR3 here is CASSLSRVETQYF. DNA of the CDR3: TGTGCCAGCTCACTTTCACGGGTGGAGACCCAGTACTTC.